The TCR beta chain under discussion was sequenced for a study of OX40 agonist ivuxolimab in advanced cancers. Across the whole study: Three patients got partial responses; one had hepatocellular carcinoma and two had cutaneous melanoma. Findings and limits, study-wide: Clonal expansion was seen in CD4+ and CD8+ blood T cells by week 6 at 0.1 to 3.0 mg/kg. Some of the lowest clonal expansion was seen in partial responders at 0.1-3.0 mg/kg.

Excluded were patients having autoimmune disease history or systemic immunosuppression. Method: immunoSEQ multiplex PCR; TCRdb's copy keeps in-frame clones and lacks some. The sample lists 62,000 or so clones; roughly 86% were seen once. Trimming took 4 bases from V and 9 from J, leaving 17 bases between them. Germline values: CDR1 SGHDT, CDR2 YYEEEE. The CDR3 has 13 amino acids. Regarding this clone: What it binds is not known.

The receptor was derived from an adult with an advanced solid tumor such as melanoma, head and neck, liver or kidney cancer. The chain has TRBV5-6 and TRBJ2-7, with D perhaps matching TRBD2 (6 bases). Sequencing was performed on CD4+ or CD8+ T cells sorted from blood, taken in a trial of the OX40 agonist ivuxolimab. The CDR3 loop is CASSRSGLKVQYF. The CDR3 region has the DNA TGTGCCAGCAGCCGATCGGGACTCAAGGTGCAGTACTTC.